This T cell receptor (beta chain) was sequenced for a study of post-analysis software for immune sequencing data. The study, taken as a whole, reports: The five TRBV segments detected at higher frequency in patients than in controls included TRBV5-6, TRBV5-1 and TRBV20-1. A significant reduction in normalized Chao1 diversity was observed in multiple sclerosis patients versus controls.

TCR beta cDNA libraries included unique molecular identifiers. One entry per CDR3 protein results from TCRdb running MiXCR on the PCR reads. The sample consists of around 770,000 distinct CDR3 sequences, roughly 46% of them appearing once. For this clonotype: Antigen specificity is unknown.

The CDR3 consists of 15 residues. V gave up 7 bases and J gave up 5 bases; unmatched junction bases: 7. The germline V gene encodes CDR1 SGHAT and CDR2 FQNNGV. The chain uses TRBV11-2 and TRBJ2-5; 13 bases agree with TRBD2. The sequence derives from a girl under 18 with multiple sclerosis. Sequenced input: blood. The CDR3 DNA follows: TGTGCCAGCACCCTAGGGACTAGCGGGATGGAGACCCAGTACTTC. It encodes CASTLGTSGMETQYF.